This T cell receptor (beta chain) was recovered during a study of shared clonotypes between healthy human individuals. As regards this clone: The antigen is undetermined.

Study results and limitations: Sorted-subset sequencing was shown by rarefaction to be incomplete despite large depth.

Selected positively for CCR7 and CD45RO-negative, naive CD8 cells excluded terminally differentiated effector memory CD45RA+ cells. Profiled with immunoSEQ multiplex PCR; TCRdb holds only in-frame clones, not every one. This table has about 2.1 million clones, around 93% appearing once. The CDR3 loop spans 14 amino acids. Deletions cut 5 bases from V and 2 bases from J, with 12 bases between. Germline loops: CDR1 LNHNV, CDR2 YYDKDF (reference sequence). The source is a man younger than 35 in good health. Some clones in this sample may be carry-over from other donors' samples. The specimen was naive CD8+ T cells from PBMCs. The chain combines TRBV15 with TRBJ1-1, with D perhaps TRBD1 (5 bases). CDR3 nucleotides: TGTGCCACCAGCCGTAGGGACTTAAACACTGAAGCTTTCTTT. Amino acids: CATSRRDLNTEAFF.